This TCR beta chain came from a study of T cells in Graves' hyperthyroidism and ophthalmopathy. Regions amplified from RNA transcripts were the TCR beta CDR3 regions. HTBI primers drove first-round RT-PCR of the TCR CDR3. TCRdb ran MiXCR on the multiplex PCR reads and lists one entry per CDR3 protein. The sample records some 360,000 distinct CDR3 sequences, roughly 13% being singletons. This clonotype was counted many times. The germline CDR1 and CDR2 sequences are KGHDR and SFDVKD. With 9 bases clipped from V and 4 bases from J, the junction kept 4 bases outside the gene matches. There are 14 residues in the CDR3.

The sequence was obtained from an older woman with Graves' hyperthyroidism. Sample: blood. V and J are TRBV24-1 and TRBJ2-1; 11 nucleotides line up with TRBD2. The CDR3 sequence is CATVGTSGYNEQFF. The CDR3 DNA follows: TGTGCCACCGTCGGGACTAGCGGATACAATGAGCAGTTCTTC.